Listed below are T cell receptor beta chains from one sample, sequenced in a study of T cell responses to AZD1222 COVID-19 vaccine. Assay used: immunoSEQ multiplex PCR; TCRdb lists only in-frame clones, some missing. The table lists just under 150,000 clones, about 86% of them singletons. The sample in question was peripheral blood, obtained 28 days after the second AZD1222 dose. The origin of the receptors is an adult who received the AZD1222 COVID-19 vaccine. CDR3s include the opening cysteine and the closing phenylalanine or tryptophan. D genes are given only for firm matches. Rows give clone size only sometimes, using once, few, many, or a class for an expanded clone.

>TRBJ2-1|-|TRBV19|few
TGTGCCAGTAGTATTGTGAGCTGGAGGGTAAATGAGCAGTTCTTC
CASSIVSWRVNEQFF
>TRBJ1-2|-|TRBV25-1|-
TGTGCCAGCAGTGAAGGGAGCTACAACTATGGCTACACCTTC
CASSEGSYNYGYTF
>TRBJ2-7|-|TRBV5-8|few
TGTGCCAGCAGCGTGGGCGGACAGTGGGCCTACGAGCAGTACTTC
CASSVGGQWAYEQYF
>TRBJ2-7|TRBD1|TRBV6-6|-
TGTGCCAGCAGTTACACCCGGGACAGCAACGAGCAGTACTTC
CASSYTRDSNEQYF
>TRBJ1-3|-|TRBV27|-
TGTGCCAGCAGTTCGTACGGGACAACCGGAAACACCATATATTTT
CASSSYGTTGNTIYF
>TRBJ1-5|-|TRBV21-1|-
TGTGCCACTCCGACCACCACGGTACGGGGCAATCAGCCCCAGCATTTT
CATPTTTVRGNQPQHF
>TRBJ2-1|TRBD1|TRBV7-6|-
TGTGCCAGCAGCTTAGCAGGTCAGGGGGTCGGAAATGAGCAGTTCTTC
CASSLAGQGVGNEQFF
>TRBJ1-1|-|TRBV11-2|-
TGTGCCAGCACCCTAGTACCAGGGAACACTGAAGCTTTCTTT
CASTLVPGNTEAFF
>TRBJ2-1|TRBD1|TRBV5-1|-
TGCGCCAGCAGCTTGGAAACAGGGGACAATCATGAGCAGTTCTTC
CASSLETGDNHEQFF
>TRBJ1-1|TRBD1|TRBV5-6|-
TGTGCCAGCAGCTCCTGGGGACAGGGGGGGACTGAAGCTTTCTTT
CASSSWGQGGTEAFF
>TRBJ1-2|-|TRBV18|-
TGTGCCAGCTCACCACGATTCGGGGAGCACTATGGCTACACCTTC
CASSPRFGEHYGYTF
>TRBJ2-7|-|TRBV7-8|-
TGTGCCAGCAGCTTAGTACAGAATTACGAGCAGTACTTC
CASSLVQNYEQYF
>TRBJ1-1|TRBD1|TRBV10-3|-
TGTGCCATCAACCCAACCCTAACAGGGGAAACTGAAGCTTTCTTT
CAINPTLTGETEAFF
>TRBJ2-3|-|TRBV2|-
TGTGCCAGCACCTACACAGATACGCAGTATTTT
CASTYTDTQYF
>TRBJ1-2|-|TRBV18|-
TGTGCCAGCTCACCTCCCGGGGTTAACTATGGCTACACCTTC
CASSPPGVNYGYTF
>TRBJ2-5|TRBD2|TRBV11-2|-
TGTGCCAGCAGCTCTCCCAAAGCGGGGATTAGGGAGACCCAGTACTTC
CASSSPKAGIRETQYF
>TRBJ1-5|-|TRBV7-9|-
TGTGCCAGCAGCTTAGAGTTCGGACCAGTGGGCAATCAGCCCCAGCATTTT
CASSLEFGPVGNQPQHF
>TRBJ1-1|-|TRBV6-5|-
TGTGCCAGCAGCGGACGGTTGAACACTGAAGCTTTCTTT
CASSGRLNTEAFF
>TRBJ1-1|-|TRBV18|-
TGTGCCAGCTCACCAGTACACGGCGCGGCTGAAGCTTTCTTT
CASSPVHGAAEAFF
>TRBJ1-1|-|TRBV12-3/TRBV12-4|-
TGTGCCAGCAGTTCAGACAAGAACACTGAAGCTTTCTTT
CASSSDKNTEAFF
>TRBJ1-3|-|TRBV30|-
TGTGCCTGGAGTTCTTCGACAGGCTTCTCTGGAAACACCATATATTTT
CAWSSSTGFSGNTIYF
>TRBJ1-2|-|TRBV10-2|-
TGCGCCAGCTCGGGACACAAGGGCTATGGCTACACCTTC
CASSGHKGYGYTF
>TRBJ1-1|-|TRBV5-6|-
TGTGCCAGCAGCTTGGGTTGGGGACTCCTTCACGGTGAAGCTTTCTTT
CASSLGWGLLHGEAFF
>TRBJ1-1|-|TRBV27|once
TGTGCCAGCAGTCAAGGGCTGCAGGTTAAGGCTTTCTTT
CASSQGLQVKAFF
>TRBJ2-1|-|TRBV18|-
TGTGCCAGCTCACTCTACAATGAGCAGTTCTTC
CASSLYNEQFF
>TRBJ1-1|-|TRBV5-1|-
TGCGCCAGCAGCTTACAGACGGGGAACACTGAAGCTTTCTTT
CASSLQTGNTEAFF
>TRBJ1-4|-|TRBV5-6|-
TGTGCCAGCAGCTTGGTAGCGGGCGGATCTCTGAATGAAAAACTGTTTTTT
CASSLVAGGSLNEKLFF
>TRBJ1-6|-|TRBV2|few
TGTGCCAGCAGCTATACAGGGTATAATTCACCCCTCCACTTT
CASSYTGYNSPLHF
>TRBJ1-2|TRBD1|TRBV10-3|few
TGTGCCATCAGTGAAGGCAGGGGGTCCTATGGCTACACCTTC
CAISEGRGSYGYTF
>TRBJ1-2|-|TRBV10-3|-
TGTGCCATCAGTGAGGATATGACTGGCTACACCTTC
CAISEDMTGYTF
>TRBJ1-6|-|TRBV10-1|-
TGCGCCAGCAGAGACCACAGGCCTCTAAATTCACCCCTCCACTTT
CASRDHRPLNSPLHF
>TRBJ2-7|-|TRBV4-1|few
TGCGCCAGCAGCCAAAGTTTTGGCGGTTTCTCCTACGAGCAGTACTTC
CASSQSFGGFSYEQYF
>TRBJ2-4|-|TRBV3-1/TRBV3-2|-
TGTGCCAGCAGCCAAGAATTGTCCCTAAAAAACATTCAGTACTTC
CASSQELSLKNIQYF
>TRBJ2-1|TRBD2|TRBV5-6|-
TGTGCCAGCAGCTTGTTTGTTAGCGGGAGAAGTGAGCAGTTCTTC
CASSLFVSGRSEQFF
>TRBJ1-4|-|TRBV28|few
TGTGCCAGCAGCCTAATAGGGCCGAGAGAAAAACTGTTTTTT
CASSLIGPREKLFF
>TRBJ2-5|TRBD1|TRBV19|-
TGTGCCAGTAAGCCGGACAGGGAGGTTGAGACCCAGTACTTC
CASKPDREVETQYF
>TRBJ1-2|-|TRBV10-3|-
TGTGCCATCAGTGTGGAGTCGTCCACTTATGGCTACACCTTC
CAISVESSTYGYTF
>TRBJ2-1|TRBD2|TRBV7-9|-
TGTGCCAGCAGCTTAGGATCTAGCGGGAATAATGAGCAGTTCTTC
CASSLGSSGNNEQFF
>TRBJ1-4|-|TRBV6-5|-
TGTGCCAGCAGTAGACCAGAATCAACTAATGAAAAACTGTTTTTT
CASSRPESTNEKLFF
>TRBJ1-3|TRBD1|TRBV4-1|-
TGCGCCAGCAGCCAAGGGGCGGCCCGGGGACAGGGGTCTGGAAACACCATATATTTT
CASSQGAARGQGSGNTIYF
>TRBJ1-1|-|TRBV19|-
TGTGCCAGTAGTATAGACCAGAACACTGAAGCTTTCTTT
CASSIDQNTEAFF
>TRBJ1-1|-|TRBV7-8|-
TGTGCCAGCAGCTTGGTCGGCAGGGTTGACACTGAAGCTTTCTTT
CASSLVGRVDTEAFF
>TRBJ1-2|TRBD1|TRBV7-9|-
TGTGCCAGCAGCGTGACAGGGAGCGATGGCTACACCTTC
CASSVTGSDGYTF
>TRBJ1-5|-|TRBV9|-
TGTGCCAGCAGCGTAGGGACGGTTAGCAATCAGCCCCAGCATTTT
CASSVGTVSNQPQHF
>TRBJ1-1|-|TRBV27|-
TGTGCCAGCAGCGAGCCTGGGAGGGTCACTGAAGCTTTCTTT
CASSEPGRVTEAFF